By share, the clone carrying this TCR beta chain ranks as medium-sized. Its antigen is not identified. The CDR3 has 14 residues. Germline CDR1 and CDR2: MNHNS and SASEGT. The sample is drawn from a study of OX40 agonist ivuxolimab in advanced cancers. Study-level background: The patients got ivuxolimab, which is an agonistic anti-OX40 (CD134) antibody. Intravenous ivuxolimab at 0.01 to 10 mg/kg was given to patients every 2 weeks. Past anti-PD-1, anti-PD-L1 or anti-CTLA-4 therapy was accepted, and approximately 40% had received some. Study-wide findings and caveats: Averaged across samples, CD8+ T cells carried more expanded clones than CD4+ did.

Measured with immunoSEQ multiplex PCR; TCRdb has only the in-frame clones, and not every one. The profile covers under 70,000 clones, with 70% to 90% appearing a single time and around 2% taken by the ten largest. The V and J genes are TRBV6-1 and TRBJ1-4; 11 bases match TRBD1. Material: CD4+ or CD8+ T cells sorted from blood, obtained in a trial of the OX40 agonist ivuxolimab. The TCR comes from an adult with an advanced solid tumor such as melanoma, head and neck, liver or kidney cancer. This chain's CDR3 is CGVKRTGGAEKLFF. The CDR3 bases are TGTGGGGTGAAGAGGACAGGGGGCGCGGAAAAACTGTTTTTT.